The clone carrying this T cell receptor beta chain has a handful of counts. Its specificity is unknown. This entry belongs to a study of response to subunit inactivated influenza vaccine. Overall study results and limits: Only a handful of new T cells, the authors suggested, are recruited with each seasonal influenza vaccination.

One entry per CDR3 protein results from TCRdb running MiXCR on the RT-PCR reads. The data contain hundreds of thousands of distinct CDR3 sequences, roughly 14% of them singletons. V was trimmed by 3 bases and J by 7 bases, leaving 10 bases between them. Germline CDR1 and CDR2: DFQATT and SNEGSKA (reference sequence). The CDR3 covers 12 residues. The clonotype comes from a man aged 50 to 59 who received an inactivated influenza vaccine. Sequences were derived from PBMCs from blood, sampled roughly 13 days after vaccination. V usage is TRBV20-1 and J usage is TRBJ2-1; D may be TRBD2 (6 bases). CDR3 amino acids: CSASSGRNEQFF. CDR3 bases: TGCAGTGCTAGTTCTGGGAGGAATGAGCAGTTCTTC.